This T cell receptor (beta chain) originates from a study of patients and donors after allogeneic stem cell transplantation. TCRdb independently ran MiXCR on the RT-PCR reads; one entry per CDR3 protein. The sample carries more than 850,000 distinct CDR3 sequences, roughly 18% recorded once. This clonotype appeared a few times. V lost 7 bases, J lost 9 bases, and 9 bases stayed unmatched. CDR1 is SQVTM, CDR2 ANQGSEA, per germline. The CDR3 consists of 12 residues. Specimen: blood, either unsorted or a sorted T cell fraction (not recorded which). The receptor comes from a human donor who was either an allogeneic HSCT recipient or a stem cell or donor lymphocyte infusion donor (not recorded which). It is not recorded whose cells these are; they may come from a transplant donor. The rearrangement uses TRBV29-1 and TRBJ2-4; 7 nucleotides match TRBD1. The CDR3 sequence is CSASGTVSIQYF. The CDR3, as DNA: TGCAGCGCCTCCGGGACAGTTAGCATTCAGTACTTC.